This T cell receptor (beta chain) originates from a study of beta chain features in type 1 diabetes. General study findings and limits: Patients' naive, central memory and regulatory TCRB repertoires appeared more alike than those of healthy donors. Moderate but significant shortening of TCRB CDR3s was recorded in all four CD4+ subsets from Type 1 diabetes patients.

About this clone: What it binds is unknown.

Sequenced material consisted of expressed TCRB transcripts (all of the isolated RNA was reverse transcribed). The method was immunoSEQ multiplex PCR; TCRdb's version includes in-frame clones alone and lacks a portion of them. The sample carries a few hundred thousand clones, around 20% recorded once. After removal of 0 bases from V and 5 bases from J, the junction contained 6 bases not matched to a gene. Germline lookup yields CDR1 SEHNR and CDR2 FQNEAQ (reference sequence). The CDR3 spans 15 residues. The sequence was collected from a woman younger than 30 in good health. The V call is TRBV7-9, the J call TRBJ2-5, with TRBD2 identical over 7 bases. The specimen was naive CD4+ T cells from blood. The CDR3 loop reads CASSLARLALETQYF. In DNA, the CDR3 is TGTGCCAGCAGCTTAGCGAGACTAGCATTGGAGACCCAGTACTTC.